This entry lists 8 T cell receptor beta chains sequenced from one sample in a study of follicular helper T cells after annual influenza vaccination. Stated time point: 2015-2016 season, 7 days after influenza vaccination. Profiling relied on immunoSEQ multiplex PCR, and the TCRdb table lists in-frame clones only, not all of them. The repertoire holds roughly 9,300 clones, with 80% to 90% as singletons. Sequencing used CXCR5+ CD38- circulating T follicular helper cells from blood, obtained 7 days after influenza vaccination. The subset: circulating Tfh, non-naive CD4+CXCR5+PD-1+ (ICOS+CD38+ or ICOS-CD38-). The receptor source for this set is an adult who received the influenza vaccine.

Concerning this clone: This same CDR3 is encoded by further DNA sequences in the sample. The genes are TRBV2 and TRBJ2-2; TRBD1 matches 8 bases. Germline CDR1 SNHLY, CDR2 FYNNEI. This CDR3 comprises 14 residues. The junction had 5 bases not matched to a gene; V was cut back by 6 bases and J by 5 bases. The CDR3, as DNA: TGTGCCAGCAGAGGAGGGACAGGAACCGGGGAGCTGTTTTTT. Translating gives CASRGGTGTGELFF.

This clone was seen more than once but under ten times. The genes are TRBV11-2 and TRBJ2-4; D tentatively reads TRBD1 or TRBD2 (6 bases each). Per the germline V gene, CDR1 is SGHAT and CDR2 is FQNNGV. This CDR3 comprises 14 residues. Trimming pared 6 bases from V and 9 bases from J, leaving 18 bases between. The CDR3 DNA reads TGTGCCAGCAGACCGACAGGAGGGGGGTTCATTCAGTACTTC. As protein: CASRPTGGGFIQYF.

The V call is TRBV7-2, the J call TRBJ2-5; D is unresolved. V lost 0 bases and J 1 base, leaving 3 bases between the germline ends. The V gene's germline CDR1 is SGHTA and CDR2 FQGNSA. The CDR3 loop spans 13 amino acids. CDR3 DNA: TGTGCCAGCAGCTTAGCGGTCCAAGAGACCCAGTACTTC. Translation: CASSLAVQETQYF.

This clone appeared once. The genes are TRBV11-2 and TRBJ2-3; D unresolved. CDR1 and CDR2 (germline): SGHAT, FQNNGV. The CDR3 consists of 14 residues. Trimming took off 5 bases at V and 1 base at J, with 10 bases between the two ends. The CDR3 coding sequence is TGTGCCAGCAGCCCGCGGTCCGGCACAGATACGCAGTATTTT. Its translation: CASSPRSGTDTQYF.

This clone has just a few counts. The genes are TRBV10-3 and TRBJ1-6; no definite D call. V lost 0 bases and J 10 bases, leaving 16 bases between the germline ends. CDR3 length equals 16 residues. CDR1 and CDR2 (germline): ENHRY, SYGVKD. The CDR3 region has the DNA TGTGCCATCAGTGAGTCGAGAGGCAGCCCTCCCTCACCCCTCCACTTT. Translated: CAISESRGSPPSPLHF.

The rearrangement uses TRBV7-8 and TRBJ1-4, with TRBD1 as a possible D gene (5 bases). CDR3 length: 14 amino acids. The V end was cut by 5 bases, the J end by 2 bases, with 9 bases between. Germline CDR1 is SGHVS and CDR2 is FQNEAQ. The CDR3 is CASSPRGTNEKLFF. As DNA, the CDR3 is TGTGCCAGCAGCCCCCGGGGCACTAATGAAAAACTGTTTTTT.

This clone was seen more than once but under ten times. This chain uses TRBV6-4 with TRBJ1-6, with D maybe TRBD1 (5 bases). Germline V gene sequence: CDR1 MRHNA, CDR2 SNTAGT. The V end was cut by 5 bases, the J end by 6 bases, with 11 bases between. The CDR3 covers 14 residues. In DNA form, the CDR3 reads TGTGCCAGCAGTCCCGTTGGGGGTAATTCACCCCTCCACTTT. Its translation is CASSPVGGNSPLHF.

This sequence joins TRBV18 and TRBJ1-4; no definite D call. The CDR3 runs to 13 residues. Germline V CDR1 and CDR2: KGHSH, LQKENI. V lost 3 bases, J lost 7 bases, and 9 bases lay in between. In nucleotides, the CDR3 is TGTGCCAGCTCACCCCTGCCTAGTGAAAAACTGTTTTTT. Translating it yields CASSPLPSEKLFF.